This T cell receptor (beta chain) was profiled in a study of blood T cell repertoires in COVID-19. For the study at large: T cells, B-cell-depleted T cells, or PBMCs supplied cDNA or gDNA.

Methods used by the authors: Nucleated cell number was recorded as an estimate derived from reference gene primer amplification. The repertoire was sequenced with immunoSEQ multiplex PCR; TCRdb's copy has only in-frame clones and lacks some. The V and J calls and clone size are taken from that table; D and trimming were inferred from the DNA. The repertoire holds 110,000 or so clones, under 90% seen once, with 6.5% to 8% in the top ten. The CDR3 is 14 amino acids. V shed 5 bases and J shed 5 bases, with 15 bases lying between them. The germline V gene has CDR1 SGHAT and CDR2 FQDESV (reference sequence).

The chain recombines TRBV11-1 with TRBJ1-1; D remains unclear. The source material was peripheral blood. This receptor was taken from a woman in her 50s with acute or convalescent COVID-19. CDR3 protein: CASSAQVTKTEAFF. For the CDR3, the DNA is TGTGCCAGCAGCGCCCAGGTCACCAAAACTGAAGCTTTCTTT.